The 20 T cell receptor beta chains given below trace back to one sample, sequenced in a study of blood T cells in healthy people across ages (dated by TCRdb to the mid-2010s). The library was generated by 5' RACE. The sequencer listed for this sample is Illumina HiSeq 2500. A second PCR of roughly 6 to 11 cycles was run with a J-beta primer mix and a sample-barcoded 5' primer. The public reads were quality trimmed at Q25 with fastp and then assembled into clones with MiXCR by TCRdb, keeping productive beta chains. Under each unique CDR3 protein, matching rows form one entry showing the most common genes and DNA. A total of hundreds of thousands of distinct CDR3 sequences appear in this sample, 52% of them only once. The ten top clones hold about 54% of the sample. Sequencing used blood. These TCRs come from a man aged 55 to 69 in good health.

The chain is built from TRBV20-1 and TRBJ2-5, with 12 bases lining up with TRBD2. Germline V CDR1 and CDR2: DFQATT, SNEGSKA (reference sequence). V lost 2 bases to trimming and J lost 4 bases; unmatched junction nucleotides: 5. CDR3 length equals 15 residues. Here the CDR3 DNA reads TGCAGTGCTAGAACTCTAGCGGGGGGGCCAGAGACCCAGTACTTC. It translates to CSARTLAGGPETQYF.

CDR3: CSASGPQGDEQYF. The CDR3 coding sequence is TGCAGTGCCAGCGGGCCGCAGGGTGACGAGCAGTACTTC. This sequence joins TRBV20-1 and TRBJ2-5, with D possibly matching TRBD2 (6 bases). TRBJ2-7 matches the DNA end more closely, so the J call is doubtful. The CDR3 totals 13 residues. Germline V gene lookup returns CDR1 DFQATT and CDR2 SNEGSKA (reference sequence).

J is TRBJ2-7 and V is TRBV30; a possible D gene is TRBD2 (6 bases). The germline V gene encodes CDR1 GTSNPN and CDR2 SVGIG (reference sequence). CDR3 length equals 11 residues. Here the CDR3 reads CTGSPFGEQYF. DNA for the CDR3: TGTACCGGGAGTCCCTTCGGGGAGCAGTACTTC.

As concerns this clonotype: A junction boundary mismatches the germline segment, possibly from a read error. The chain combines TRBV7-9 with TRBJ2-5; 8 nucleotides line up with TRBD2. CDR1 is SEHNR and CDR2 is FQNEAQ in the germline V gene (reference sequence). The CDR3 is made up of 14 amino acids. CDR3 region: CASSLAGTKETQYF. The CDR3 region has the DNA TGTGCCAGCAGCCTAGCGGGTACTAAAGAGACCCAGTACTTC.

The rearrangement links TRBV20-1 to TRBJ2-4, with 8 bases lining up with TRBD1. The DNA end lines up better with TRBJ2-7; the J call may be wrong. In germline, CDR1 is DFQATT, CDR2 SNEGSKA (reference sequence). This CDR3 comprises 15 residues. The CDR3 nucleotides read TGCAGTGCCCTAGAAGGTGGGACAGGTTACTTCGAGCAGTACTTC. It codes for CSALEGGTGYFEQYF.

The J gene is TRBJ2-4, the V gene TRBV19, with 10 bases identical to TRBD1. The closer fit of TRBJ2-7 to the DNA end suggests the J call may be wrong. This CDR3 spans 15 amino acids. The germline gives CDR1 LNHDA, CDR2 SQIVND (reference sequence). The CDR3 here is CASSIPGQGSYEQYF. In DNA form, the CDR3 reads TGTGCCAGTAGTATACCGGGACAGGGGTCCTACGAGCAGTACTTC.

The rearrangement uses TRBV7-8 and TRBJ2-7, with 9 bases matching TRBD1. J was trimmed by 5 bases and V by 1 base; bases with no gene match: 6. Germline loops: CDR1 SGHVS, CDR2 FQNEAQ. This CDR3 region has 15 residues. The CDR3, as DNA: TGTGCCAGCAGCTTAGTACAGGGGGCGCTGAACGAGCAGTACTTC. Encoded protein: CASSLVQGALNEQYF.

V and J are TRBV5-1 and TRBJ2-3; 11 bases line up with TRBD2. J lost 2 bases, V lost 4 bases, and 6 bases had no gene match. The CDR3 totals 16 residues. In germline, CDR1 is SGHRS, CDR2 YFSETQ. The CDR3 DNA follows: TGCGCCAGCAGCCTCGGGACTAGCGGCAACACAGATACGCAGTATTTT. It codes for CASSLGTSGNTDTQYF.

This clonotype was picked up a small number of times. This clone may be a read error of a much larger clone one base away. The chain recombines TRBV5-1 with TRBJ2-3, with D perhaps TRBD1 (5 bases). With 4 bases removed from V and 6 bases from J, the gap between germline ends came to 15 bases. CDR3 length: 14 residues. The germline V gene has CDR1 SGHRS and CDR2 YFSETQ. The CDR3 loop reads CASSATRPGDTQYF. CDR3 sequence (DNA): TGCGCCAGCAGCGCGACTCGTCCAGGGGATACGCAGTATTTT.

The gene calls are TRBV6-1 and TRBJ2-3; D is possibly TRBD2 (5 bases). V was trimmed by 1 base and J by 3 bases, leaving 11 bases between them. The CDR3 extends over 15 amino acids. Looked up from germline, CDR1 is MNHNS and CDR2 is SASEGT. CDR3 DNA: TGTGCCAGCAGTGAAGGTCCGGGAAGAACAGATACGCAGTATTTT. Amino acids: CASSEGPGRTDTQYF.

The V gene is TRBV28, the J gene TRBJ2-2, with 14 nucleotides matching TRBD2. This CDR3 contains 17 residues. The V segment lost 7 bases and the J segment 7 bases; nucleotides outside the gene matches: 11. Per germline, CDR1 MDHEN and CDR2 SYDVKM. CDR3 bases: TGTGCCAGCACTTTGACTAGCGGGAGGGCCGTCAGCGGGGAGCTGTTTTTT. This encodes CASTLTSGRAVSGELFF.

The rearrangement joins TRBV4-2 to TRBJ1-2; D remains unclear. The germline V gene has CDR1 LGHNA and CDR2 YNFKEQ. Trimming left V 0 bases short and J 7 bases short, with 9 bases between. The CDR3 extends over 13 amino acids. The DNA of the CDR3 is TGTGCCAGCAGCCAAGAGACGGCCGGTGGCTACACCTTC. It translates to CASSQETAGGYTF.

This clonotype has a handful of counts. The chain combines TRBV7-9 with TRBJ2-6; D is tentatively TRBD1 or TRBD2 (5 bases each). Germline V gene sequence: CDR1 SEHNR, CDR2 FQNEAQ (reference sequence). This CDR3 has 15 amino acids. The V end was cut by 3 bases, the J end by 3 bases, with 9 bases between. CDR3 sequence reads: CASSLWGFGANVLTF. CDR3 nucleotides: TGTGCCAGCAGCTTGTGGGGGTTTGGGGCCAACGTCCTGACTTTC. Combining the CDR3 with reference TRBV7-9 and TRBJ2-6 gives the whole variable domain DTGVSQNPRHKITKRGQNVTFRCDPISEHNRLYWYRQTLGQGPEFLTYFQNEAQLEKSRLLSDRFSAERPKGSFSTLEIQRTEQGDSAMYLCASSLWGFGANVLTFGAGSRLTVL.

V is TRBV7-2 and J is TRBJ1-4; 7 positions agree with TRBD1. The germline gives CDR1 SGHTA, CDR2 FQGNSA. The CDR3 has 14 amino acids. V shed 4 bases, J shed 10 bases, and the junction held 9 bases outside the gene matches. The CDR3 coding sequence is TGTGCCAGCAGCTCCGGACAGGCCGGCGGAAAACTGTTTTTT. It encodes CASSSGQAGGKLFF. The full variable domain, completed using reference TRBV7-2 and TRBJ1-4, is GAGVSQSPSNKVTEKGKDVELRCDPISGHTALYWYRQSLGQGLEFLIYFQGNSAPDKSGLPSDRFSAERTGGSVSTLTIQRTQQEDSAVYLCASSSGQAGGKLFFGSGTQLSVL.

Concerning this clonotype: Just one base apart from a much larger clone, this may be a read error. The rearrangement joins TRBV20-1 to TRBJ2-3; 7 bases map to TRBD2. The CDR3 runs 14 residues. CDR1 and CDR2 (germline): DFQATT, SNEGSKA (reference sequence). The CDR3 loop reads CGAGKRGSTDTQYF. The CDR3 nucleotides read TGCGGTGCTGGAAAGCGGGGTAGCACAGATACGCAGTATTTT.

The chain carries TRBV7-2 and TRBJ2-1; D gene uncertain. This CDR3 has 14 amino acids. The V and J ends lost 1 base and 8 bases respectively, with 12 bases between them. Per germline, CDR1 SGHTA and CDR2 FQGNSA. The CDR3 reads CASSLVVTRDEQFF. The CDR3 region has the DNA TGTGCCAGCAGCTTAGTAGTGACCCGAGATGAGCAGTTCTTC.

This chain connects TRBV20-1 to TRBJ2-1, with D unclear. The CDR3 covers 14 residues. CDR1 is DFQATT, CDR2 SNEGSKA, per germline (reference sequence). V shed 1 base and J shed 9 bases, with 16 bases lying between them. The CDR3 reads CSARGQRLVREQFF. In DNA form, the CDR3 reads TGCAGTGCTAGAGGGCAACGGCTAGTACGTGAGCAGTTCTTC.

This clonotype was seen a handful of times. The rearrangement uses TRBV20-1 and TRBJ2-7; possible D gene TRBD2, 6 bases. This CDR3 is 14 amino acids long. Looked up from germline, CDR1 is DFQATT and CDR2 is SNEGSKA (reference sequence). V was pared by 3 bases and J by 2 bases, with 14 bases between. The CDR3 nucleotides are TGCAGTGCTAGGAGGAGCGGGCCCACCTACGAGCAGTACTTC. It translates to CSARRSGPTYEQYF.

The chain couples TRBV4-3 to TRBJ2-3; D is tentatively TRBD1 or TRBD2 (5 bases each). The germline V gene has CDR1 LGHNA and CDR2 YSLEER. Trimming removed 5 bases from V and 1 base from J, with 16 bases in between. The CDR3 is 16 amino acids. CDR3 DNA sequence: TGCGCCAGCAGCACAGGTCCCGTGGGGGGCACAGATACGCAGTATTTT. This codes for CASSTGPVGGTDTQYF.

This clonotype showed up many times. The chain has TRBV27 and TRBJ2-5; the match to TRBD2 covers 8 bases. The V segment lost 6 bases and the J segment 1 base; nucleotides outside the gene matches: 10. CDR1 is MNHEY, CDR2 SMNVEV, per germline (reference sequence). The CDR3 extends over 16 amino acids. CDR3 nucleotide sequence: TGTGCCAGCAGCCCCCTTCCGGGGGGGGTCCAAGAGACCCAGTACTTC. Translation gives CASSPLPGGVQETQYF.